This T cell receptor (beta chain) was observed in a study of CD8+ T cells in alopecia areata. Study-wide points: Higher clonality than in normal scalp was seen in lesional scalp, especially alopecia totalis/universalis. Sequencing of scalp tissue also captures the resident alphabeta T cells of normal skin.

RNA extraction was followed by reverse transcription into cDNA, which acted as the sequencing template. TCRdb's copy holds only in-frame clones and misses some; the assay was immunoSEQ multiplex PCR. The sample comprises about 120,000 clones, 55% to 70% of which are singletons, and around 2.7% rests with the top ten. In germline, CDR1 is SQVTM, CDR2 ANQGSEA. Trimming removed 7 bases from V and 7 bases from J; junction bases left unmatched: 9. The CDR3 runs to 14 residues. Note on this clone: Its antigen is unidentified.

Sequenced: CD4+ T cells sorted from blood. This TCR came from a human donor in good health. The rearrangement joins TRBV29-1 to TRBJ2-2, with TRBD1 identical over 10 bases. As DNA, the CDR3 is TGCAGCGCCACCCGGGACAGGGGCATCGGGGAGCTGTTTTTT. Its protein is CSATRDRGIGELFF.